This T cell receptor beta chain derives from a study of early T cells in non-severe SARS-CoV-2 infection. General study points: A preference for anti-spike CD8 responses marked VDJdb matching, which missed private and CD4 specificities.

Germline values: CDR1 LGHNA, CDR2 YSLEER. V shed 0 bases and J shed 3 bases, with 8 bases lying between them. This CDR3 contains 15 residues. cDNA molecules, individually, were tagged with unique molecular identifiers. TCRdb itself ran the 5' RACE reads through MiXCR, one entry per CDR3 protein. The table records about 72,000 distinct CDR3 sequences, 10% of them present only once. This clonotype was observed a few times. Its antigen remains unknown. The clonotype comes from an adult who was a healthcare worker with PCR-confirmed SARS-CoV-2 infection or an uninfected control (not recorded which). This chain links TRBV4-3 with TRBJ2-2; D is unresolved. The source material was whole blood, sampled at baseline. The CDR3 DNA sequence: TGCGCCAGCAGCCAAGAATATCAGGACACCGGGGAGCTGTTTTTT. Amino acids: CASSQEYQDTGELFF.